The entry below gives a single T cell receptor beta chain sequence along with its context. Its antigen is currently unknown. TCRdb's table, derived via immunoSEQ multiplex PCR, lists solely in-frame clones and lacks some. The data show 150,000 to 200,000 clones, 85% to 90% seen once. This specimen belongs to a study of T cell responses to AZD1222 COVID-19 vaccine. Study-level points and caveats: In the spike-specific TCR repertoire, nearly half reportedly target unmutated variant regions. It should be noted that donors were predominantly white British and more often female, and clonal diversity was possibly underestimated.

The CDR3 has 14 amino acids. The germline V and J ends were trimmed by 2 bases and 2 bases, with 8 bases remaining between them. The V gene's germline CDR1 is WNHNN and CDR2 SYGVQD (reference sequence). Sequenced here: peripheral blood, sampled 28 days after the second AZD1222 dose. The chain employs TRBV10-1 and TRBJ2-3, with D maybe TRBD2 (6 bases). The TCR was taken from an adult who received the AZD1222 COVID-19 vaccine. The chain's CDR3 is CASSEAGTTDTQYF. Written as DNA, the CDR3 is TGCGCCAGCAGTGAGGCGGGGACCACAGATACGCAGTATTTT.